These 15 T cell receptor beta chains were sequenced from one sample in a study of cytomegalovirus exposure and HLA in healthy donors. The study ran its PCR with 60 Vbeta and 13 Jbeta primers. Only in-frame clones appear in the TCRdb table, and some are missing; sequencing was by immunoSEQ multiplex PCR. The sample has more than 95,000 clones, 77% seen once. Sequenced input: PBMCs. The receptors originated from a woman aged 40 to 49 in good health and CMV-seropositive.

This chain connects TRBV10-3 to TRBJ1-5; D may be TRBD1 (6 bases). V lost 2 bases to trimming and J lost 4 bases, with 12 bases between them. Germline CDR1 is ENHRY and CDR2 is SYGVKD. The CDR3 spans 15 residues. The chain's CDR3 is CAISEREGGNQPQHF. The CDR3 nucleotides read TGTGCCATCAGTGAGCGGGAGGGGGGTAATCAGCCCCAGCATTTT.

The genes are TRBV19 and TRBJ2-3; the D is unclear. The CDR3 runs to 12 residues. V was trimmed by 1 base and J by 4 bases, leaving 3 bases between them. Germline V gives CDR1 LNHDA, CDR2 SQIVND (reference sequence). The chain's CDR3 is CASSIVSDTQYF. The DNA for the CDR3 is TGTGCCAGTAGTATAGTATCAGATACGCAGTATTTT. The full variable domain, completed using reference TRBV19 and TRBJ2-3, is DGGITQSPKYLFRKEGQNVTLSCEQNLNHDAMYWYRQDPGQGLRLIYYSQIVNDFQKGDIAEGYSVSREKKESFPLTVTSAQKNPTAFYLCASSIVSDTQYFGPGTRLTVL.

This clone was detected only once. This chain connects TRBV7-3 to TRBJ1-2; D is ambiguous. The V end was cut by 1 base, the J end by 6 bases, with 9 bases between. From germline, CDR1 is SGHTA and CDR2 FQGTGA. The CDR3 sequence is 13 residues long. CDR3 protein: CASSLRNGNGYTF. The CDR3 coding sequence is TGTGCCAGCAGCTTAAGAAACGGGAATGGCTACACCTTC.

This clone was seen more than once but under ten times. This rearrangement joins TRBV4-3 to TRBJ2-3; possibly TRBD2 for D (6 bases). CDR3 length: 15 amino acids. V dropped 0 bases and J dropped 1 base, with 8 bases sitting between them. CDR1 and CDR2 (germline): LGHNA, YSLEER. For the CDR3, the DNA is TGCGCCAGCAGCCAAGACCCTAGCGGCACAGATACGCAGTATTTT. Its translation is CASSQDPSGTDTQYF.

The chain couples TRBV12-5 to TRBJ1-4, with a tentative D call TRBD1 (5 bases). Germline lookup yields CDR1 LGHNT and CDR2 FRNRAP. There are 16 residues in the CDR3. V lost 1 base to trimming and J lost 10 bases, with 19 bases between them. The CDR3 nucleotides are TGTGCTAGTGGTTTGGACCGGGGGGATGGAGGCGGAAAACTGTTTTTT. Its protein is CASGLDRGDGGGKLFF. The whole variable domain, filled in from reference TRBV12-5 and TRBJ1-4, reads DARVTQTPRHKVTEMGQEVTMRCQPILGHNTVFWYRQTMMQGLELLAYFRNRAPLDDSGMPKDRFSAEMPDATLATLKIQPSEPRDSAVYFCASGLDRGDGGGKLFFGSGTQLSVL.

The gene calls are TRBV5-1 and TRBJ2-6, with 9 bases lining up with TRBD1. Per the germline V gene, CDR1 is SGHRS and CDR2 is YFSETQ. V shed 7 bases and J 0 bases; nucleotides not matched to a gene: 2. The CDR3 is 15 amino acids. CDR3 sequence: CASRDRVSGANVLTF. The CDR3 DNA sequence: TGCGCCAGCCGGGACAGGGTCTCTGGGGCCAACGTCCTGACTTTC.

The chain joins TRBV5-4 to TRBJ2-3; perhaps TRBD2 as D (5 bases). Germline lookup yields CDR1 SGHNT and CDR2 YYREEE (reference sequence). The CDR3 runs 14 residues. Trimming removed 3 bases from V and 6 bases from J, with 14 bases in between. The DNA of the CDR3 is TGTGCCAGCAGCTGGCGAGCGGAGGCCGATACGCAGTATTTT. Residues: CASSWRAEADTQYF.

The CDR3 spells CASSFRYGAQETQYF. The CDR3 DNA follows: TGCGCCAGCAGCTTTAGGTATGGGGCCCAAGAGACCCAGTACTTC. The chain recombines TRBV5-1 with TRBJ2-5, with TRBD1 as a possible D gene (5 bases). Germline assignment: CDR1 SGHRS and CDR2 YFSETQ. Trimming cost V 2 bases and J 1 base, with 12 bases left between them. This CDR3 comprises 15 residues.

This clone was counted a single time. The chain joins TRBV7-9 to TRBJ1-4, with 8 bases lining up with TRBD1. Germline lookup yields CDR1 SEHNR and CDR2 FQNEAQ (reference sequence). The CDR3 runs to 15 residues. V gave up 4 bases and J gave up 7 bases; unmatched junction bases: 8. CDR3 loop: CASSSVTGGGEKLFF. CDR3 DNA: TGTGCCAGCAGCTCCGTAACAGGGGGGGGTGAAAAACTGTTTTTT.

The table lists this clone with a few counts. The chain employs TRBV6-5 and TRBJ1-5; possible D gene TRBD1, 6 bases. V dropped 5 bases and J dropped 11 bases, with 16 bases sitting between them. The germline gives CDR1 MNHEY, CDR2 SVGAGI. The CDR3 length is 13 residues. Here the CDR3 DNA reads TGTGCCAGCAGTGAAACAGACAGGTTGGCCCAGCATTTT. Protein: CASSETDRLAQHF.

V and J are TRBV5-6 and TRBJ1-6; perhaps TRBD1 as D (5 bases). Germline V gene sequence: CDR1 SGHDT, CDR2 YYEEEE. The V end lost 0 bases, the J end lost 2 bases, and 12 bases lay between the germline ends. CDR3 length: 17 residues. CDR3 coding DNA: TGTGCCAGCAGCTTGGGTGGAGGGGTGGCCTATAATTCACCCCTCCACTTT. Translated, it gives CASSLGGGVAYNSPLHF. The entire variable domain, with the rest obtained from reference TRBV5-6 and TRBJ1-6, is as follows: DAGVTQSPTHLIKTRGQQVTLRCSPKSGHDTVSWYQQALGQGPQFIFQYYEEEERQRGNFPDRFSGHQFPNYSSELNVNALLLGDSALYLCASSLGGGVAYNSPLHFGNGTRLTVT.

This sequence joins TRBV28 and TRBJ2-5; 7 bases align to TRBD2. Germline trimming cut 5 bases from V and 1 base from J; bases unmatched to any gene: 1. The CDR3 length is 13 residues. Per germline, CDR1 MDHEN and CDR2 SYDVKM. The CDR3 coding sequence is TGTGCCAGCAGTAGCGGGGCCCAAGAGACCCAGTACTTC. It specifies CASSSGAQETQYF.

The rearrangement uses TRBV6-5 and TRBJ1-4, with TRBD1 matching 7 bases. The CDR3 has 16 amino acids. Germline V CDR1 and CDR2: MNHEY, SVGAGI. V dropped 0 bases and J dropped 3; count of bases not matched to a gene: 4. The CDR3 spells CASSYSGQLANEKLFF. As DNA, the CDR3 is TGTGCCAGCAGTTACTCGGGACAGTTGGCTAATGAAAAACTGTTTTTT.

As for this clone: This specimen includes other DNA sequences encoding the same CDR3. In DNA, the CDR3 is TGCGCCAGCAGCTTGGACCCTAGCTCCTACGAGCAGTACTTC. As protein: CASSLDPSSYEQYF. The chain carries TRBV5-1 and TRBJ2-7; D gene uncertain. The germline V and J ends were trimmed by 0 bases and 0 bases, with 7 bases remaining between them. CDR3 size: 14 residues. The V gene's germline CDR1 is SGHRS and CDR2 YFSETQ.

CDR3 nucleotides: TGTGCCAGCGCGGTTCAAAATGAAAAACTGTTTTTT. It is translated as CASAVQNEKLFF. The V call is TRBV28, the J call TRBJ1-4; no reliable D call. The CDR3 contains 12 residues. Germline V gives CDR1 MDHEN, CDR2 SYDVKM. V lost 8 bases and J lost 5, with 9 bases in between.